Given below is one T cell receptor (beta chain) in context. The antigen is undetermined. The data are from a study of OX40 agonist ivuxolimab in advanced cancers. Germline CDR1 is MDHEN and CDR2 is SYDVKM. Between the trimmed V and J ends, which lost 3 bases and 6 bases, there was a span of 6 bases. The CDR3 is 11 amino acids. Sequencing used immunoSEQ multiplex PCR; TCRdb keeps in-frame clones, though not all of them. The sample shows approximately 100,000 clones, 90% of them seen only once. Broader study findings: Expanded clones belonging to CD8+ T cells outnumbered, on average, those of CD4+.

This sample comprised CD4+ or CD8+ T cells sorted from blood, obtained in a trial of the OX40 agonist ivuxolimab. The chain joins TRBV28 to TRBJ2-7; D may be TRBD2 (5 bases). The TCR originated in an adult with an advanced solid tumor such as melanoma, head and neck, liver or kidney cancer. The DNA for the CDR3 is TGTGCCAGCAGTTTGGAGGCCGAGCAGTACTTC. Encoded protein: CASSLEAEQYF.